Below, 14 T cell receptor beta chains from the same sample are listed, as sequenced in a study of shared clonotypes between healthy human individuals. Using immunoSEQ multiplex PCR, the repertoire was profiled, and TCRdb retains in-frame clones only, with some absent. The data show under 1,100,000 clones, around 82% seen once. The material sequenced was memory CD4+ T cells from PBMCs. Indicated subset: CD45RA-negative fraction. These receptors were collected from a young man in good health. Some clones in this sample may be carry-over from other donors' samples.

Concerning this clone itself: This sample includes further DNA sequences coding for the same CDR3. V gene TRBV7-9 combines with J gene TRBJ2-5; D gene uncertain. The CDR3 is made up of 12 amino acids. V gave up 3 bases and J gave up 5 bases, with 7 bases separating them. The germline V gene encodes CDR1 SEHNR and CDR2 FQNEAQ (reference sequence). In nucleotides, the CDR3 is TGTGCCAGCAGCTTCAGCCAGGAGACCCAGTACTTC. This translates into CASSFSQETQYF.

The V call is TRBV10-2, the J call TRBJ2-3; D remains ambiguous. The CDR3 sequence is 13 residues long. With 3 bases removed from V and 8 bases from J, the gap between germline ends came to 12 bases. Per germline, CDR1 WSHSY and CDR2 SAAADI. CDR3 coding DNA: TGCGCCAGCAGTGAAGGTACCCGGAGTACGCAGTATTTT. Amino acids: CASSEGTRSTQYF.

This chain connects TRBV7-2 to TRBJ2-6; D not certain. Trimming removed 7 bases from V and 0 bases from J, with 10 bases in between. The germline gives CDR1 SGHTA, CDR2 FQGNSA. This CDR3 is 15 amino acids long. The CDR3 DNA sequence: TGTGCCAGCACCCGAGACAACTCTGGGGCCAACGTCCTGACTTTC. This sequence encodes CASTRDNSGANVLTF.

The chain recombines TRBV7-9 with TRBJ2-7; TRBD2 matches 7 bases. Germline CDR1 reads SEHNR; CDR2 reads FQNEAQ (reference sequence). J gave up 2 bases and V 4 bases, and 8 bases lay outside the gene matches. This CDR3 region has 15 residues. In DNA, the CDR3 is TGTGCCAGCAGCTACCGAGCGGGAATTACCTACGAGCAGTACTTC. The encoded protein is CASSYRAGITYEQYF.

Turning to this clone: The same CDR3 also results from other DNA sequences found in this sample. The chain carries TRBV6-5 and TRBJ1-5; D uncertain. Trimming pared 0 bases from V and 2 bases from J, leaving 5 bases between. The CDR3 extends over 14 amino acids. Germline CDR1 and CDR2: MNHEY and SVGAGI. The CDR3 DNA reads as TGTGCCAGCAGTTACTCGATGGGCAATCAGCCCCAGCATTTT. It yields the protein CASSYSMGNQPQHF.

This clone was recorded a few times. The CDR3 DNA reads as TGCAGCGTGGACGGGACTAGCGTACCAGATACGCAGTATTTT. Amino acids: CSVDGTSVPDTQYF. V usage is TRBV29-1 and J usage is TRBJ2-3, with 10 bases aligning to TRBD2. V was pared by 6 bases and J by 4 bases, with 7 bases of the junction left unmatched. CDR3 length: 14 residues. The germline CDR1 and CDR2 sequences are SQVTM and ANQGSEA.

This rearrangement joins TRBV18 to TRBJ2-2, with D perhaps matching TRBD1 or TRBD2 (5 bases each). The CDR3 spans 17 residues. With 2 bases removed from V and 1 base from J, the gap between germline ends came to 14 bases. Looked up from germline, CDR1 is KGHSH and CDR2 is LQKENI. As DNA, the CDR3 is TGTGCCAGCTCACCATTCCGGGACGGAGGGAACACCGGGGAGCTGTTTTTT. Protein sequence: CASSPFRDGGNTGELFF. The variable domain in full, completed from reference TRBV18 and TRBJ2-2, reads NAGVMQNPRHLVRRRGQEARLRCSPMKGHSHVYWYRQLPEEGLKFMVYLQKENIIDESGMPKERFSAEFPKEGPSILRIQQVVRGDSAAYFCASSPFRDGGNTGELFFGEGSRLTVL.

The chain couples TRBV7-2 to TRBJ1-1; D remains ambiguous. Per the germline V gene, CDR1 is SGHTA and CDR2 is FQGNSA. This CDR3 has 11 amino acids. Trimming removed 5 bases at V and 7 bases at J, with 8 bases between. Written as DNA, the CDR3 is TGTGCCAGCAGCCCTCTTGATGAAGCTTTCTTT. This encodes CASSPLDEAFF.

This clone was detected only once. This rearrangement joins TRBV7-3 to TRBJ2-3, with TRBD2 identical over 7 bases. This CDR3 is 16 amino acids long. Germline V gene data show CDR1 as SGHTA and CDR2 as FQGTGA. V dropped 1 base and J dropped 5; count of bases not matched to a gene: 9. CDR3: CASSLNSGLNGDTQYF. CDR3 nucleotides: TGTGCCAGCAGCTTAAATAGCGGGCTAAACGGAGATACGCAGTATTTT.

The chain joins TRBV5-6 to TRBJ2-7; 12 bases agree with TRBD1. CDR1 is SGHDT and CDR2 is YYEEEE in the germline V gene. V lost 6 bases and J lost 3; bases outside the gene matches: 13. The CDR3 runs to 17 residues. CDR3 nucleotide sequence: TGTGCCAGCACCTACGGCGGGGGGACAGGGGGCAACTACGAGCAGTACTTC. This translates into CASTYGGGTGGNYEQYF.

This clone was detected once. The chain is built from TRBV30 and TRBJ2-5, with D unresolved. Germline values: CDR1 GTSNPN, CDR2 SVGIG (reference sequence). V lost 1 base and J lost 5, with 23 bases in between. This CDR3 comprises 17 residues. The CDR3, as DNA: TGTGCCTGGAGTGATCCTGAGGAGAAAGCGCCAACCGAGACCCAGTACTTC. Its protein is CAWSDPEEKAPTETQYF.

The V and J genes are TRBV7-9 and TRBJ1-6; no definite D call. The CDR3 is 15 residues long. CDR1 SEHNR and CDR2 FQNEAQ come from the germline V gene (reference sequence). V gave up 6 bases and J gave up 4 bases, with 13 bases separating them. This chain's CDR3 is CASRTLLDYNSPLHF. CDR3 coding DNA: TGTGCCAGCAGAACCCTATTGGATTATAATTCACCCCTCCACTTT.

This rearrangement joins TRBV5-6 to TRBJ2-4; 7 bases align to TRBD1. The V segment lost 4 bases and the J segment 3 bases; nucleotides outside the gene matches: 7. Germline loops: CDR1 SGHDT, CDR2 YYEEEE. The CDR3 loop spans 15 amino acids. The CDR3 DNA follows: TGTGCCAGCAGCCAAGGACAGGCGAACAAAAACATTCAGTACTTC. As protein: CASSQGQANKNIQYF. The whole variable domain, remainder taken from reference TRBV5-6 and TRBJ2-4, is DAGVTQSPTHLIKTRGQQVTLRCSPKSGHDTVSWYQQALGQGPQFIFQYYEEEERQRGNFPDRFSGHQFPNYSSELNVNALLLGDSALYLCASSQGQANKNIQYFGAGTRLSVL.

The CDR3 region is CASRGDTSRDTF. CDR3 DNA sequence: TGTGCCAGCAGAGGTGACACCTCCAGGGACACCTTC. The genes are TRBV27 and TRBJ1-2; TRBD1 might be the D (5 bases). V gave up 6 bases and J gave up 12 bases, with 17 bases separating them. CDR1 is MNHEY, CDR2 SMNVEV, per germline (reference sequence). The CDR3 covers 12 residues.